The present TCR beta chain was sequenced within a study of shared clonotypes between healthy human individuals. Assay: immunoSEQ multiplex PCR; the TCRdb copy retains only in-frame clones and omits some. Altogether about 1.1 million clones are present, 60% to 85% being singletons, with the ten largest covering approximately 0.9%. The table lists this clone with a few counts. Germline V gives CDR1 SNHLY, CDR2 FYNNEI. Trimming removed 2 bases from V and 3 bases from J, with 11 bases in between. The CDR3 covers 14 residues. The rearrangement joins TRBV2 to TRBJ2-7; D might be TRBD1 (6 bases). This clonotype originated in a man aged 18-30 years in good health. Some clones in this sample may be carry-over from other donors' samples. Sequenced sample: memory CD4+ T cells from PBMCs. Subset defined: CD45RA-negative fraction. CDR3 residues: CASSEQGIDYEQYF. The CDR3 DNA is TGTGCCAGCAGTGAACAGGGGATCGACTACGAGCAGTACTTC. Full variable domain (outside the CDR3, taken from reference TRBV2 and TRBJ2-7): EPEVTQTPSHQVTQMGQEVILRCVPISNHLYFYWYRQILGQKVEFLVSFYNNEISEKSEIFDDQFSVERPDGSNFTLKIRSTKLEDSAMYFCASSEQGIDYEQYFGPGTRLTVT.